This TCR beta chain derives from a study of T cell repertoires in ileal Crohn's disease. Across the study: Thiopurines (about eleven) or anti-TNF agents (approximately 20) were given postoperatively to about half. Study results and caveats: Compared with non-smokers, active smokers at surgery showed more clonal expansions.

Turning to this clone: Its matching antigen is unknown.

Trimming at V came to 0 bases and at J to 6 bases, leaving 2 bases not matched to a gene. The germline CDR1 and CDR2 sequences are SGHRS and YFSETQ. The CDR3 sequence is 15 residues long. Time point meaning: proximal margin of the surgical specimen (macroscopically non-inflamed). Generated by immunoSEQ multiplex PCR, the TCRdb table keeps only in-frame clones and is missing some. The data show about 3,400 clones, around nine tenths seen once. The sequencing input was ileal tissue. This clonotype originated in an adult with Crohn's disease. The chain uses TRBV5-1 and TRBJ2-1, with 11 bases that match TRBD1. The CDR3 spells CASSLVGTGGNEQFF. CDR3 DNA sequence: TGCGCCAGCAGCTTGGTAGGGACAGGGGGCAATGAGCAGTTCTTC. Using reference TRBV5-1 and TRBJ2-1 for the parts outside the CDR3, the full variable domain is KAGVTQTPRYLIKTRGQQVTLSCSPISGHRSVSWYQQTPGQGLQFLFEYFSETQRNKGNFPGRFSGRQFSNSRSEMNVSTLELGDSALYLCASSLVGTGGNEQFFGPGTRLTVL.